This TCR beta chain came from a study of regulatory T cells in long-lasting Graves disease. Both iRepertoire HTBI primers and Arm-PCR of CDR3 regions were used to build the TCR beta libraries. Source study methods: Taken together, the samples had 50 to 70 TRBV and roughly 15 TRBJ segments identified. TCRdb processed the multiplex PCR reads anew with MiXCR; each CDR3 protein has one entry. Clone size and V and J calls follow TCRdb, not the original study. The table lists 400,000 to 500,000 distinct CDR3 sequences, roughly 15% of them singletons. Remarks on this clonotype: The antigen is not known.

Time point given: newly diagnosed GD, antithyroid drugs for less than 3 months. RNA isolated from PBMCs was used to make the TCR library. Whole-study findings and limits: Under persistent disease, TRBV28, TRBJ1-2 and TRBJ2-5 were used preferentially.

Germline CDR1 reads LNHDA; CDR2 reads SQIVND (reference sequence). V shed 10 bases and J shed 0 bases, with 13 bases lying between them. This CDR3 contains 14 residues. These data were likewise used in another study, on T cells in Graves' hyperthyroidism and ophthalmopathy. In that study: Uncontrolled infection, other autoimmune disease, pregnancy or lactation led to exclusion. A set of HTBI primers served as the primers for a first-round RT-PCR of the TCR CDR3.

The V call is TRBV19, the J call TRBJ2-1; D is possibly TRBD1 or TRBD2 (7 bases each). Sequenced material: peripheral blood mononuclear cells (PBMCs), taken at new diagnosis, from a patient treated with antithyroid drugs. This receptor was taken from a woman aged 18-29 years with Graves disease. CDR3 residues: CATRGGSSYNEQFF. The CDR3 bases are TGTGCCACCAGGGGGGGAAGCTCCTACAATGAGCAGTTCTTC. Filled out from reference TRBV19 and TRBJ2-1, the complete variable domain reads DGGITQSPKYLFRKEGQNVTLSCEQNLNHDAMYWYRQDPGQGLRLIYYSQIVNDFQKGDIAEGYSVSREKKESFPLTVTSAQKNPTAFYLCATRGGSSYNEQFFGPGTRLTVL.